The clone carrying this T cell receptor beta chain was seen more than once but under ten times. This sample was taken from a study of blood T cell repertoires in COVID-19. Study in general: Both acute and convalescent COVID-19 samples were obtained from the United States, Italy and Spain. In each case, the material was cDNA or gDNA derived from T cells, B-cell-depleted T cells, or PBMCs.

The CDR3 is 15 amino acids. Germline CDR1 is MGHRA and CDR2 is YSYEKL. V gave up 4 bases and J gave up 2 bases; unmatched junction bases: 3. Only in-frame clones appear in the TCRdb table, and some are missing; sequencing was by immunoSEQ multiplex PCR. The top ten hold roughly 7% of the sample, which has approximately 110,000 clones, roughly 84% seen once. The sequenced sample consisted of peripheral blood. The chain uses TRBV4-1 and TRBJ1-2; 11 bases match TRBD1. This TCR was recovered from a woman aged 50 to 60 with acute or convalescent COVID-19. The CDR3: CASSLGQGANYGYTF. The CDR3, as DNA: TGCGCCAGCAGCCTAGGACAGGGGGCGAACTATGGCTACACCTTC.